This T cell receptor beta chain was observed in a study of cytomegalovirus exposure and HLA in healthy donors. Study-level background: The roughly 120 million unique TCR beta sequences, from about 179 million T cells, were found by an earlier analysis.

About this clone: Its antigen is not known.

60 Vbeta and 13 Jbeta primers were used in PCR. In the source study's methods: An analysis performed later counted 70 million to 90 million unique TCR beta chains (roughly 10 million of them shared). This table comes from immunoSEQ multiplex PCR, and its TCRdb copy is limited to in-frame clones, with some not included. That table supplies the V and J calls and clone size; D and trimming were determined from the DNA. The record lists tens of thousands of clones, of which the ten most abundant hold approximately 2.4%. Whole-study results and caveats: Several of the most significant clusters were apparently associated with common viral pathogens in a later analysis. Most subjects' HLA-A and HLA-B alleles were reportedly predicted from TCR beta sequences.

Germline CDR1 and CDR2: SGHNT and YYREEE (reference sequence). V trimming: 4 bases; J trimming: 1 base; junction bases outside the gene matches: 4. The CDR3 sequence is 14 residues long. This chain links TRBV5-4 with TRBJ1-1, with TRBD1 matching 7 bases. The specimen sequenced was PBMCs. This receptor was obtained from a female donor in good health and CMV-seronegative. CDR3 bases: TGTGCCAGCAGCCAGAGACAGGGGAACACTGAAGCTTTCTTT. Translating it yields CASSQRQGNTEAFF.